A single sample gave rise to the 19 T cell receptor beta chains below, sequenced in a study of T cells expressing NK-cell markers. After re-calling the 5' RACE reads, TCRdb lists one entry per CDR3 protein, DNA absent. Its table records about 300,000 distinct CDR3 sequences. The sequenced material came from blood T cells: a sorted CD56 or NKG2C T cell subset, CD4+ or CD8+ T cells, or bulk PBMC T cells (not recorded which). Source of these receptors: a woman between 18 and 75 years old in good health.

This rearrangement joins TRBV25-1 to TRBJ1-6; the TCRdb D gene call, TRBD1, has no DNA to confirm it. The CDR3 has 14 residues. Germline V gives CDR1 MGHDK, CDR2 SYGVNS. CDR3 region: CASSGQGYNSPLHF.

The chain combines TRBV12-3 or TRBV12-4 with TRBJ2-3; TCRdb calls TRBD2, which cannot be checked without DNA. This CDR3 region has 17 residues. CDR3 amino acids: CASRPSRTSGSTDTQYF.

J is TRBJ1-5 and V is TRBV12-3 or TRBV12-4. This CDR3 has 16 amino acids. The CDR3 sequence is CASSQRRGGGNQPQHF.

The gene calls are TRBV7-9 and TRBJ2-3. CDR1 SEHNR and CDR2 FQNEAQ come from the germline V gene (reference sequence). The CDR3 runs 13 residues. CDR3 sequence: CASSLTRADTQYF.

The V gene is TRBV27, the J gene TRBJ1-2; TCRdb calls TRBD1, which cannot be checked without DNA. CDR1 is MNHEY, CDR2 SMNVEV, per germline (reference sequence). The CDR3 extends over 14 amino acids. Here the CDR3 reads CASSLEMQGSGYTF.

The V and J genes are TRBV7-6 and TRBJ1-5. The CDR3 totals 14 residues. The V gene's germline CDR1 is SGHVS and CDR2 FNYEAQ. The CDR3 is CASSPGGGNQPRHF.

The genes are TRBV6-5 and TRBJ2-2; the TCRdb D gene call, TRBD1, has no DNA to confirm it. CDR1 and CDR2 from the germline V gene are MNHEY and SVGAGI. This CDR3 has 17 residues. The CDR3 here is CASSYFGSGANTGELFF.

CDR3 residues: CSASPQRANNEQFF. This chain joins TRBV20-1 and TRBJ2-1; TCRdb's D call of TRBD2 is untestable without DNA. The CDR3 runs 14 residues. From germline, CDR1 is DFQATT and CDR2 SNEGSKA (reference sequence).

V gene TRBV6-2 or TRBV6-3 combines with J gene TRBJ1-2; TCRdb's D call, TRBD1, is unchecked because there is no DNA. The CDR3 extends over 14 amino acids. CDR1 and CDR2 from the germline V gene are MNHEY and SVGEGT. This CDR3 reads CASSFDRGITGYTF.

The chain couples TRBV6-2 or TRBV6-3 to TRBJ1-1. This CDR3 comprises 15 residues. Germline-derived CDR1 and CDR2 are MNHEY and SVGEGT. The CDR3 sequence: CASSYPAGPNTEAFF.

This chain joins TRBV9 and TRBJ1-1. This CDR3 region has 13 residues. CDR1 is SGDLS and CDR2 is YYNGEE in the germline V gene. The CDR3: CASSVGVGTEAFF.

The J gene is TRBJ2-4, the V gene TRBV30; TCRdb's assignment of TRBD1 cannot be checked, as there is no DNA. Germline V gene data show CDR1 as GTSNPN and CDR2 as SVGIG (reference sequence). The CDR3 length is 14 residues. The CDR3 is CAWSVRGVKNIQHF.

The chain links TRBV10-3 to TRBJ2-7; TCRdb's assignment of TRBD1 cannot be checked, as there is no DNA. The CDR3 covers 13 residues. Germline CDR1 reads ENHRY; CDR2 reads SYGVKD. CDR3 residues: CAISAGAGDEQYF.

The chain has TRBV5-1 and TRBJ2-2; no DNA is available, so the TRBD2 call from TCRdb remains unchecked. CDR1 SGHRS and CDR2 YFSETQ come from the germline V gene. The length of the CDR3 is 16 residues. The chain's CDR3 is CASSPPGLQNTGELFF.

The V call is TRBV24-1, the J call TRBJ1-2. CDR3 length equals 13 residues. The V gene's germline CDR1 is KGHDR and CDR2 SFDVKD. CDR3 protein: CATSERAGVGYTF.

The rearrangement joins TRBV12-3 or TRBV12-4 to TRBJ1-5; TCRdb gives TRBD1 as the D gene, but with no DNA this cannot be confirmed. CDR3 length: 17 amino acids. The CDR3 sequence: CASSLAGTGGTNQPQHF.

V and J are TRBV7-2 and TRBJ2-7; with no DNA, the TCRdb D assignment of TRBD2 cannot be verified. Germline CDR1 and CDR2: SGHTA and FQGNSA. The CDR3 runs 16 residues. CDR3 sequence reads: CASSLDGGGEAYEQYF.

V usage is TRBV19 and J usage is TRBJ2-2; TCRdb selects TRBD1, and the lack of DNA leaves this call unchecked. Germline V lookup: CDR1 LNHDA, CDR2 SQIVND (reference sequence). The CDR3 consists of 14 residues. The CDR3 sequence: CASSPGQNTGELFF.

The chain combines TRBV7-2 with TRBJ1-2. This CDR3 is built from 14 residues. Germline V gives CDR1 SGHTA, CDR2 FQGNSA. The CDR3 region is CASSLAGVEPGYTF.